What follows is one TCR beta chain and its context. The record originates from a study of neurological immune-mediated disorders. TCRdb re-called the 5' RACE reads with MiXCR, one entry per CDR3 protein. The sample records 70,000 to 95,000 distinct CDR3 sequences, around an eighth being singletons. In germline, CDR1 is SGHAT, CDR2 FQNNGV. J was trimmed by 6 bases and V by 5 bases; bases with no gene match: 20. The CDR3 is made up of 19 amino acids. The gene calls are TRBV11-2 and TRBJ2-1, with 9 bases matching TRBD2. What was sequenced was PBMCs. The TCR was taken from a woman between 50 and 59 years old in good health. This chain's CDR3 is CASSRRGGTSSWWGNEQFF. Here the CDR3 DNA reads TGTGCCAGCAGCCGCAGAGGTGGGACTAGCTCCTGGTGGGGCAATGAGCAGTTCTTC.